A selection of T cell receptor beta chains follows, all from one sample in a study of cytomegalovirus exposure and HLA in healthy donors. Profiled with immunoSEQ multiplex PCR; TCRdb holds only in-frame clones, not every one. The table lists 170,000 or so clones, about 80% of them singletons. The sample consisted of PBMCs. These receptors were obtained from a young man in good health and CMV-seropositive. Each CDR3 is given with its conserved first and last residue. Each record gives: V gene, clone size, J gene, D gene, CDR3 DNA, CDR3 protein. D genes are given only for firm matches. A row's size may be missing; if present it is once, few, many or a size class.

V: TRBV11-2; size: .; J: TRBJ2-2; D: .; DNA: TGTGCCAGCAGCATACAGCCGAACACCGGGGAGCTGTTTTTT; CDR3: CASSIQPNTGELFF
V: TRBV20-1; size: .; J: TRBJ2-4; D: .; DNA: TGCAGTGCTAGAGACGACAGGGAGGAGTACTTC; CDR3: CSARDDREEYF
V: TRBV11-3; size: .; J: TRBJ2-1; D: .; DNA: TGTGCCAGCAGCCTTCCGACACACAATGAGCAGTTCTTC; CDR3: CASSLPTHNEQFF
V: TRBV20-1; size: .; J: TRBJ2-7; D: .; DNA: TGCAGTGCCTTGGGCGGGTACGAGCAGTACTTC; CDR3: CSALGGYEQYF
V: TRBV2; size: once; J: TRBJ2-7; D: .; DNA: TGTGCCAGCACCGGGACAACCTACGAGCAGTACTTC; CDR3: CASTGTTYEQYF
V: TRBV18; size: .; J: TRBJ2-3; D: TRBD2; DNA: TGTGCCAGCTCAACAAGACTAGCGGGGGCTAGCACAGATACGCAGTATTTT; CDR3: CASSTRLAGASTDTQYF
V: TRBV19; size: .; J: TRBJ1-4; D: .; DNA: TGTGCCAGTAGTATCTCCGCGCAAGGAGGAGAAAAACTGTTTTTT; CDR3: CASSISAQGGEKLFF
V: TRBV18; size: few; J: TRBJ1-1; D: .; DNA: TGTGCCAGCTCTCCCCCCCGGGGGGCTTTGAACACTGAAGCTTTCTTT; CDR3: CASSPPRGALNTEAFF
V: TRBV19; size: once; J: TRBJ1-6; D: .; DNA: TGTGCCAGTAGTCCTACCGGGACTCACTTTTCACCCCTCCACTTT; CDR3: CASSPTGTHFSPLHF
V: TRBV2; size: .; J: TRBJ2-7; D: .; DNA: TGTGCCAGCAGTGATGGAGGGATCCACGAGCAGTACTTC; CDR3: CASSDGGIHEQYF
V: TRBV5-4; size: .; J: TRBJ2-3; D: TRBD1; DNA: TGTGCCAGCAGCAGGACAGGAGGTCCAGATACGCAGTATTTT; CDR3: CASSRTGGPDTQYF
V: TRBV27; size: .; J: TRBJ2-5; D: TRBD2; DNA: TGTGCCAGCAGTTTTAGCGGGGGGTTCCAAGAGACCCAGTACTTC; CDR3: CASSFSGGFQETQYF
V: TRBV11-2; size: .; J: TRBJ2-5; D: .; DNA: TGTGCCAGCAGCTCCGGGGTGGGTTGGGGAGAGACCCAGTACTTC; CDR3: CASSSGVGWGETQYF
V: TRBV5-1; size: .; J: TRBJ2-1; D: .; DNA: TGCGCCAGCAGCTTATCGGAGGGCTACAATGAGCAGTTCTTC; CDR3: CASSLSEGYNEQFF
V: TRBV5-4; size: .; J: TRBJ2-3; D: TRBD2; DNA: TGTGCCAGCAGCTTGGGTAGCGGGGGACGCACAGATACGCAGTATTTT; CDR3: CASSLGSGGRTDTQYF
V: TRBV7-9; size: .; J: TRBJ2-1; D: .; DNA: TGTTCCAGCAGCTTACCTGTGGGGCCCTCCTACAATGAGCAGTTCTTC; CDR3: CSSSLPVGPSYNEQFF
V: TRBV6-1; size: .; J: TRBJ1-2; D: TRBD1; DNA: TGTGCCAGCGGGACAGGCTATGGCTACACCTTC; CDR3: CASGTGYGYTF
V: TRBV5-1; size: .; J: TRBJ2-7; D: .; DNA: TGCGCCAGCAGCATAATACAGGGCCACGAGCAGTACTTC; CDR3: CASSIIQGHEQYF
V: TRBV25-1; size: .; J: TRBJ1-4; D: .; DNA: TGTGCCAGCAGTGATCAGGGAGGGGACTCTCTTGAAAAACTGTTTTTT; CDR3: CASSDQGGDSLEKLFF
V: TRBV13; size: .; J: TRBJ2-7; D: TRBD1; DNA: TGTGCCAGCAGCACCGGGACAGGGGGCGTCTACGAGCAATACTTC; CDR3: CASSTGTGGVYEQYF
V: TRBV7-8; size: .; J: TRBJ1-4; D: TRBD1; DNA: TGTGCCAGCAGCCCACCGGGACAGGGACTAAATTTTCCGAATGAAAAACTGTTTTTT; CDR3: CASSPPGQGLNFPNEKLFF
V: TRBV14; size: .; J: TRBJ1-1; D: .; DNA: TGTGCCAGCAGCCAAGAACGGGGGACTGAAGCTTTCTTT; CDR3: CASSQERGTEAFF
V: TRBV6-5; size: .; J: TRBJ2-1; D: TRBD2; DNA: TGTGCCAGCAGTTACGGGACCACGGGGGGGGCCAATGAGCAGTTCTTC; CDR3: CASSYGTTGGANEQFF
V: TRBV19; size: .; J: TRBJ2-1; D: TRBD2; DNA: TGTGCCAGTAGTATCAGCAGCCTAGCGGGAGTGCATGAGCAGTTCTTC; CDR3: CASSISSLAGVHEQFF
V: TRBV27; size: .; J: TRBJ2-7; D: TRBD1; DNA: TGTGCCAGCAGTATTCGACAGGGGGTAGGCTACGAGCAGTACTTC; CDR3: CASSIRQGVGYEQYF
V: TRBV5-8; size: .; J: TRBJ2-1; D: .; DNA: TGTGCCAGCAGCTATCTCATCCAGGGTTACAATGAGCAGTTCTTC; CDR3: CASSYLIQGYNEQFF
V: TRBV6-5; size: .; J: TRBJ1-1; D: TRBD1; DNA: TGTGCCAGCAGTCGACAGGGTTACACTGAAGCTTTCTTT; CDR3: CASSRQGYTEAFF
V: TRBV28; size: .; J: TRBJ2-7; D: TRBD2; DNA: TGTGCCAGCAGTATCGATGACGGGGGGGCGATTATCCACGAGCAGTACTTC; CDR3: CASSIDDGGAIIHEQYF
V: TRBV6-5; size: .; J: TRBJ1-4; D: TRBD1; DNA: TGTGCCAGCAGATCCGGGACAGGGGGCGGTGAAAAACTGTTTTTT; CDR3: CASRSGTGGGEKLFF
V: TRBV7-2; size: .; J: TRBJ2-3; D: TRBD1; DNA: TGTGCCAGCAGCTTAAACCTTCCAGGGGGTACAGATACGCAGTATTTT; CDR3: CASSLNLPGGTDTQYF